This T cell receptor beta chain was identified during a study of blood T cell repertoires in COVID-19. At the level of the study: Samples came from the United States, Italy and Spain, spanning acute and convalescent COVID-19.

Some clones are missing from TCRdb's copy, which holds only in-frame ones; the method was immunoSEQ multiplex PCR. The sample holds around 82,000 clones, roughly 85% seen once. The CDR3 has 14 residues. V lost 6 bases and J lost 6, with 17 bases in between. The germline CDR1 and CDR2 sequences are MNHEY and SVGAGI. Enrollment of patients from Seattle took place during active infection, with longitudinal follow-up. The sequenced sample consisted of peripheral blood. The rearrangement links TRBV6-5 to TRBJ1-1; weak D call: TRBD1 (6 bases). The receptor was isolated from a man between 45 and 60 years old with COVID-19, enrolled during active disease. This CDR3 reads CASSATLDRPEAFF. The CDR3 DNA follows: TGTGCCAGCAGCGCAACTCTGGACAGACCTGAAGCTTTCTTT.